These T cell receptor beta chains were read from a single sample in a study of cytomegalovirus exposure and HLA in healthy donors. The method was immunoSEQ multiplex PCR; TCRdb's version includes in-frame clones alone and lacks a portion of them. Here the sample spans over 80,000 clones, 73% being singletons. Sequenced material: PBMCs. These TCRs come from a man in his forties or fifties in good health and CMV-seronegative. The CDR3 runs from the conserved cysteine through the conserved F or W. The D gene is left open where the match is weak. Part of the rows lack a size; the others show once, few, many or a class for expanded clones.

D	size	V	J	DNA	CDR3
TRBD1	once	TRBV7-9	TRBJ2-1	TGTGCCAGCAGCTCCGACCCAGGACAGGGGGGGATCTACAATGAGCAGTTCTTC	CASSSDPGQGGIYNEQFF
NA	NA	TRBV27	TRBJ2-5	TGTGCCAGCAGCCTCCACTATTTGGAGACCCAGTACTTC	CASSLHYLETQYF
NA	few	TRBV2	TRBJ2-7	TGTGCCAGCAGTCCCAACGAGCAGTACTTC	CASSPNEQYF
NA	NA	TRBV6-5	TRBJ2-6	TGTGCCAGCAGCACAACAGGTCATGGGGCCAACGTCCTGACTTTC	CASSTTGHGANVLTF
NA	NA	TRBV4-1	TRBJ1-2	TGCGCCAGCAGCCAAGATCGGGTGACAGTAGTCTATGGCTACACCTTC	CASSQDRVTVVYGYTF
NA	NA	TRBV5-4	TRBJ2-7	TGTGCCAGCAGCTTCACAGGGAGGGGGACTTACGAGCAGTACTTC	CASSFTGRGTYEQYF
NA	NA	TRBV5-4	TRBJ2-7	TGTGCCAGCAGCTGGGGTTGGGAGGTCGACGAGCAGTACTTC	CASSWGWEVDEQYF
NA	NA	TRBV2	TRBJ2-3	TGTGCCAGCAGTGTCACTCAGGGGGGTACTAGCACAGATACGCAGTATTTT	CASSVTQGGTSTDTQYF
TRBD1	once	TRBV5-1	TRBJ2-5	TGCGCCAGCAGCCTACAGACAGGGCACCAAGAGACCCAGTACTTC	CASSLQTGHQETQYF
NA	few	TRBV10-3	TRBJ2-1	TGTGCCATCAGTGAAACTCGGGCCTACAATGAGCAGTTCTTC	CAISETRAYNEQFF